Below are 3 T cell receptor beta chains sequenced from a single sample in a study of blood T cell repertoires in COVID-19. TCRdb keeps only in-frame clones here, not all; method: immunoSEQ multiplex PCR. The sample holds about 98,000 clones, roughly 80% seen once. Sequencing input: peripheral blood. All receptors come from a woman at least 80 years old with acute or convalescent COVID-19.

J is TRBJ1-1 and V is TRBV9; 8 bases match TRBD1. This CDR3 has 17 amino acids. Germline trimming cut 0 bases from V and 0 bases from J; bases unmatched to any gene: 7. Germline CDR1 SGDLS, CDR2 YYNGEE. Here the CDR3 reads CASSVGTGGAMNTEAFF. For the CDR3, the DNA is TGTGCCAGCAGCGTAGGAACAGGGGGGGCGATGAACACTGAAGCTTTCTTT.

The chain uses TRBV2 and TRBJ1-1, with D maybe TRBD1 (5 bases). Germline CDR1 and CDR2: SNHLY and FYNNEI. The CDR3 has 13 amino acids. V lost 4 bases and J 3 bases, leaving 9 bases between the germline ends. The CDR3 here is CASSGQPDTEAFF. CDR3 in DNA: TGTGCCAGCAGTGGACAGCCTGACACTGAAGCTTTCTTT.

The V gene is TRBV7-8, the J gene TRBJ1-5, with D maybe TRBD1 (5 bases). The CDR3 length is 13 residues. Germline V gene data show CDR1 as SGHVS and CDR2 as FQNEAQ. V was shortened by 3 bases and J by 9 bases, with 12 bases between the two germline ends. CDR3 DNA sequence: TGTGCCAGCAGCTTGGGGGGGTTGGGGCCCCAGCATTTT. This gives the protein CASSLGGLGPQHF.